A single sample gave rise to the 30 T cell receptor beta chains below, sequenced in a study of blood T cells in healthy people across ages. PCR was performed a second time for about 7 to 11 cycles using a sample-barcoded 5' primer and a J-beta primer mix. TCRdb called the 5' RACE reads again in MiXCR, with one record for every CDR3 protein. The sample consists of over 1,500,000 distinct CDR3 sequences, just under 50% of them appearing once. The sample comprised blood. The receptors were sampled from a woman aged 40 to 50 in good health.

This chain joins TRBV11-3 and TRBJ2-7; TRBD2 matches 12 bases. The CDR3 is 17 residues long. The V and J ends lost 4 bases and 0 bases, in that order; junction bases with no gene match: 7. CDR1 is SGHNT, CDR2 YENEEA, per germline. CDR3 in amino acids: CASSSGTSGCSSYEQYF. The CDR3 DNA reads TGTGCCAGCAGCTCCGGGACTAGCGGGTGCAGCTCCTACGAGCAGTACTTC.

This clonotype was observed many times. The gene calls are TRBV29-1 and TRBJ2-7; the D gene is possibly TRBD2 (6 bases). CDR1 and CDR2 (germline): SQVTM, ANQGSEA. The V and J ends lost 6 bases and 2 bases respectively, with 11 bases between them. This CDR3 is built from 12 residues. The CDR3 nucleotides read TGCAGCGTGCGGGACTCTGCCTACGAGCAGTACTTC. This encodes CSVRDSAYEQYF.

The V call is TRBV7-2, the J call TRBJ2-5; D uncertain. The CDR3 has 15 amino acids. The V gene lost 4 bases and the J gene lost 0 bases, with 12 bases spanning the gap. The germline gives CDR1 SGHTA, CDR2 FQGNSA. The CDR3 sequence: CASSSRADNQETQYF. The CDR3 DNA reads as TGTGCCAGCAGCTCTAGGGCAGACAACCAAGAGACCCAGTACTTC.

This clonotype was picked up many times. The V gene is TRBV6-5, the J gene TRBJ1-2; D possibly corresponds to TRBD1 (5 bases). Trimming left V 6 bases short and J 8 bases short, with 13 bases between. Germline loops: CDR1 MNHEY, CDR2 SVGAGI. This CDR3 is 12 amino acids long. In nucleotides, the CDR3 is TGTGCCAGCAGCTATGGGGGAGGCGGCTACACCTTC. Its protein is CASSYGGGGYTF.

J is TRBJ1-2 and V is TRBV6-6; D possibly corresponds to TRBD1 (6 bases). This CDR3 comprises 16 residues. The V end was cut by 0 bases, the J end by 6 bases, with 17 bases between. Germline values: CDR1 MNHNY, CDR2 SVGAGI (reference sequence). This chain's CDR3 is CASSYSRMGGQNGYTF. Here the CDR3 DNA reads TGTGCCAGCAGTTACTCAAGGATGGGGGGGCAGAATGGCTACACCTTC.

The chain links TRBV7-2 to TRBJ1-2, with D perhaps TRBD1 (6 bases). V was pared by 7 bases and J by 3 bases, with 15 bases between. The CDR3 has 14 amino acids. Germline V CDR1 and CDR2: SGHTA, FQGNSA. The CDR3 loop is CASTRRGTDYGYTF. The CDR3 bases are TGTGCCAGCACCCGGAGGGGGACTGACTATGGCTACACCTTC.

The chain uses TRBV4-1 and TRBJ2-5; maybe TRBD2 (7 bases). Germline values: CDR1 MGHRA, CDR2 YSYEKL. Deletions cut 5 bases from V and 11 bases from J, with 24 bases between. The CDR3 is made up of 15 amino acids. The CDR3 spells CASSKGGGPRNEQYF. The CDR3, as DNA: TGCGCCAGCAGCAAAGGGGGGGGGCCGAGGAATGAGCAGTACTTC.

The V and J genes are TRBV4-2 and TRBJ2-3, with TRBD1 matching 11 bases. The trim removed 5 bases at V and 4 bases at J, leaving 8 bases unmatched. This CDR3 region has 16 residues. Germline loops: CDR1 LGHNA, CDR2 YNFKEQ. For the CDR3, the DNA is TGTGCCAGCAGCTCCCGGACAGGGGGCGTAGCAGATACGCAGTATTTT. The encoded protein is CASSSRTGGVADTQYF.

J is TRBJ2-7 and V is TRBV20-1, with D unresolved. The CDR3 sequence is 16 residues long. The V and J ends lost 3 bases and 2 bases respectively, with 20 bases between them. Germline loops: CDR1 DFQATT, CDR2 SNEGSKA (reference sequence). CDR3 sequence (DNA): TGCAGTGCTAGTCCAGGCCATGGAAGGGCTGCCTACGAGCAGTACTTC. It codes for CSASPGHGRAAYEQYF.

V gene TRBV20-1 combines with J gene TRBJ2-4; D is uncertain. Near its end, the DNA agrees better with TRBJ2-7, so the J call may be wrong. CDR3 size: 15 residues. Per the germline V gene, CDR1 is DFQATT and CDR2 is SNEGSKA (reference sequence). CDR3 sequence reads: CSARSRWSDSYEQYF. The DNA for the CDR3 is TGCAGTGCTAGATCCCGCTGGTCAGACTCCTACGAGCAGTACTTC.

The rearrangement uses TRBV24-1 and TRBJ2-7, with TRBD1 identical over 7 bases. With V trimmed by 6 bases and J by 4 bases, 2 bases remained unmatched. The germline V gene encodes CDR1 KGHDR and CDR2 SFDVKD. The CDR3 is 12 amino acids. DNA of the CDR3: TGTGCCACCAGTCCGACAGGGTACGAGCAGTACTTC. Encoded protein: CATSPTGYEQYF.

This clonotype was recorded a few times. The chain uses TRBV29-1 and TRBJ1-1; the D is unclear. This CDR3 region has 13 residues. V dropped 6 bases and J dropped 2 bases, with 13 bases sitting between them. Germline CDR1 is SQVTM and CDR2 is ANQGSEA. The CDR3 region is CSVRRSRNTEAFF. CDR3 nucleotides: TGCAGCGTACGGCGGAGTCGTAACACTGAAGCTTTCTTT.

The rearrangement joins TRBV4-1 to TRBJ2-5, with 10 positions matching TRBD2. Germline trimming cut 0 bases from V and 1 base from J; bases unmatched to any gene: 5. The CDR3 is 17 residues long. Looked up from germline, CDR1 is MGHRA and CDR2 is YSYEKL. The chain's CDR3 is CASSQDLLAGAQETQYF. Written as DNA, the CDR3 is TGCGCCAGCAGCCAAGATCTCCTAGCGGGGGCCCAAGAGACCCAGTACTTC.

This clonotype was picked up a small number of times. Here the CDR3 reads CASSRLGLAGGLFYNEQFF. CDR3 coding DNA: TGTGCCAGCAGCCGGCTTGGACTAGCGGGGGGGCTTTTCTACAATGAGCAGTTCTTC. This chain connects TRBV7-8 to TRBJ2-1; 15 bases agree with TRBD2. CDR3 length: 19 residues. The germline V gene has CDR1 SGHVS and CDR2 FQNEAQ. With V trimmed by 5 bases and J by 3 bases, 11 bases remained unmatched.

The V gene is TRBV12-3 or TRBV12-4, the J gene TRBJ1-2, with D unresolved. V lost 5 bases and J 4 bases, leaving 17 bases between the germline ends. This CDR3 is 15 amino acids long. CDR3 region: CASSPIVGISYGYTF. In DNA form, the CDR3 reads TGTGCCAGCAGTCCCATCGTAGGGATCAGCTATGGCTACACCTTC.

J is TRBJ1-2 and V is TRBV4-1; possibly TRBD1 for D (5 bases). Between the trimmed V and J ends, which lost 5 bases and 2 bases, there was a span of 18 bases. CDR1 MGHRA and CDR2 YSYEKL come from the germline V gene. The CDR3 loop spans 16 amino acids. This chain's CDR3 is CASSDIPGQGNYGYTF. CDR3 DNA: TGCGCCAGCAGCGACATACCGGGGCAGGGCAACTATGGCTACACCTTC.

The chain couples TRBV29-1 to TRBJ1-2; D is unresolved. V lost 7 bases to trimming and J lost 4 bases, with 13 bases between them. Germline CDR1 and CDR2: SQVTM and ANQGSEA. The CDR3 spans 12 residues. CDR3 region: CSAPDGPYGYTF. DNA of the CDR3: TGCAGCGCGCCAGACGGACCCTATGGCTACACCTTC.

The rearrangement uses TRBV27 and TRBJ2-1, with 7 bases matching TRBD1. Per the germline V gene, CDR1 is MNHEY and CDR2 is SMNVEV (reference sequence). This CDR3 has 14 residues. V trimming: 6 bases; J trimming: 5 bases; junction bases outside the gene matches: 7. CDR3 sequence reads: CASRSDRAHNEQFF. The CDR3 DNA is TGTGCCAGCAGATCAGACAGGGCTCACAATGAGCAGTTCTTC.

This sequence joins TRBV7-2 and TRBJ1-2; 9 bases match TRBD1. With V trimmed by 4 bases and J by 12 bases, 6 bases remained unmatched. The germline gives CDR1 SGHTA, CDR2 FQGNSA. The CDR3 consists of 12 residues. The CDR3 loop reads CASSSTGGGHTF. CDR3 bases: TGTGCCAGCAGCTCGACAGGGGGGGGCCACACCTTC.

The rearrangement joins TRBV28 to TRBJ2-4; 9 nucleotides align to TRBD1. The J call may be mistaken, given a closer DNA end match to TRBJ2-7. Germline-derived CDR1 and CDR2 are MDHEN and SYDVKM. The CDR3 sequence is 18 residues long. CDR3 in DNA: TGTGCCAGCGGTAGGACAGGGGATAGGGTAGTGGTCGACTACGAGCAGTACTTC. This sequence encodes CASGRTGDRVVVDYEQYF.

This sequence joins TRBV7-8 and TRBJ2-7; unclear D gene. Trimming left V 3 bases short and J 5 bases short, with 8 bases between. The germline V gene encodes CDR1 SGHVS and CDR2 FQNEAQ. The CDR3 length is 12 residues. CDR3 DNA: TGTGCCAGCAGCTTTCGGACGAACGAGCAGTACTTC. As protein: CASSFRTNEQYF.

CDR3 region: CATSRVWGGQETQYF. In nucleotides, the CDR3 is TGTGCCACCAGCAGAGTATGGGGAGGACAAGAGACCCAGTACTTC. This rearrangement joins TRBV15 to TRBJ2-5; perhaps TRBD2 as D (6 bases). Germline lookup yields CDR1 LNHNV and CDR2 YYDKDF (reference sequence). V was pared by 1 base and J by 2 bases, with 11 bases between. The CDR3 is 15 amino acids.

The chain joins TRBV5-1 to TRBJ2-1; 8 positions agree with TRBD1. The germline V gene encodes CDR1 SGHRS and CDR2 YFSETQ. CDR3 length equals 16 residues. Trimming at V came to 7 bases and at J to 5 bases, leaving 14 bases not matched to a gene. CDR3 residues: CASSLTTGQVNNEQFF. The CDR3, as DNA: TGCGCCAGCTCACTCACCACGGGACAGGTGAACAATGAGCAGTTCTTC. Drawing the rest from reference TRBV5-1 and TRBJ2-1, the complete variable domain is KAGVTQTPRYLIKTRGQQVTLSCSPISGHRSVSWYQQTPGQGLQFLFEYFSETQRNKGNFPGRFSGRQFSNSRSEMNVSTLELGDSALYLCASSLTTGQVNNEQFFGPGTRLTVL.

The chain is built from TRBV5-1 and TRBJ2-3; 10 bases are a match to TRBD2. CDR1 and CDR2 from the germline V gene are SGHRS and YFSETQ. V shed 4 bases and J 4 bases; nucleotides not matched to a gene: 12. CDR3 size: 17 residues. Written as DNA, the CDR3 is TGCGCCAGCAGCACACGTCCACTAGCGGGGACCCCAGATACGCAGTATTTT. Translation gives CASSTRPLAGTPDTQYF.

This clonotype was seen a handful of times. The J gene is TRBJ2-5, the V gene TRBV7-2; a possible D gene is TRBD1 (6 bases). Trimming removed 5 bases from V and 7 bases from J, with 14 bases in between. Germline-derived CDR1 and CDR2 are SGHTA and FQGNSA. The CDR3 extends over 13 amino acids. The CDR3 region has the DNA TGTGCCAGCAGCCCCGGGACACTGGGGACCCAGTACTTC. Residues: CASSPGTLGTQYF. Complete variable domain (other parts from reference TRBV7-2 and TRBJ2-5): GAGVSQSPSNKVTEKGKDVELRCDPISGHTALYWYRQSLGQGLEFLIYFQGNSAPDKSGLPSDRFSAERTGGSVSTLTIQRTQQEDSAVYLCASSPGTLGTQYFGPGTRLLVL.

Only a few counts were recorded for this clonotype. The chain links TRBV20-1 to TRBJ2-7; tentative D call: TRBD2 (6 bases). CDR3 length equals 13 residues. V shed 8 bases and J shed 5 bases, with 19 bases lying between them. Germline CDR1 DFQATT, CDR2 SNEGSKA (reference sequence). The CDR3 nucleotides are TGCAGTATGACTAGTTCGATTACCGACGAGCAGTACTTC. It translates to CSMTSSITDEQYF.

DNA for the CDR3: TGTGCCAGCAGTGCCAAGGGTTATCAAGGGGAGACCCAGTACTTC. The encoded protein is CASSAKGYQGETQYF. The chain links TRBV6-2 or TRBV6-3 to TRBJ2-5; D is unclear. The germline gives CDR1 MNHEY, CDR2 SVGEGT. The CDR3 length is 15 residues. With 5 bases removed from V and 5 bases from J, the gap between germline ends came to 18 bases.

This clonotype showed up just a few times. The chain couples TRBV25-1 to TRBJ2-1; tentatively, D is TRBD1 (6 bases). Looked up from germline, CDR1 is MGHDK and CDR2 is SYGVNS. CDR3 length: 11 residues. Deletions cut 6 bases from V and 9 bases from J, with 9 bases between. CDR3 region: CASRQGREQFF. CDR3 nucleotides: TGTGCCAGCAGGCAGGGGCGTGAGCAGTTCTTC.

V and J are TRBV10-3 and TRBJ2-3; D not resolved. V was trimmed by 2 bases and J by 1 base, leaving 7 bases between them. The germline gives CDR1 ENHRY, CDR2 SYGVKD. The CDR3 sequence is 14 residues long. The CDR3 DNA is TGTGCCATCAGTGAGCAGAGCGGCACAGATACGCAGTATTTT. Translated, it gives CAISEQSGTDTQYF.

The gene calls are TRBV10-3 and TRBJ1-1; no reliable D call. Trimming stripped 10 bases from V and 6 bases from J, with 18 bases between. The germline V gene encodes CDR1 ENHRY and CDR2 SYGVKD. This CDR3 has 13 amino acids. CDR3: CASTTVEQSEAFF. In nucleotides, the CDR3 is TGTGCCAGCACCACGGTAGAGCAGTCTGAAGCTTTCTTT.